Reported below is one T cell receptor beta chain. This entry belongs to a study of control samples from healthy donors and cancer patients. There are 15 residues in the CDR3. From germline, CDR1 is SNHLY and CDR2 FYNNEI. V gave up 1 base and J gave up 2 bases, with 10 bases separating them. Using immunoSEQ multiplex PCR, the repertoire was profiled, and TCRdb retains in-frame clones only, with some absent. This sample has about 89,000 clones, with more than 75% found just once. Sequencing was carried out using blood. The chain has TRBV2 and TRBJ2-3; D is tentatively TRBD1 or TRBD2 (5 bases each). The TCR comes from a woman in her forties in good health. This chain's CDR3 is CASSEDLGTTDTQYF. CDR3 DNA sequence: TGTGCCAGCAGTGAAGATCTGGGGACCACAGATACGCAGTATTTT.